The entry below gives a single T cell receptor (beta chain) sequence along with its context. The antigen this receptor binds is unknown. Base qualities are not recorded, but no much larger clone differs from it by a single base. TCR-beta CDR3 regions were amplified from genomic DNA by a two-step multiplex PCR, with the second step adding Illumina-compatible adaptors. As a commercial immunoSEQ service, TCR-beta immunosequencing was carried out on an Illumina platform. In the source study's methods: Repertoires were summarised as Top 10 Clones, the percentage of T-cell templates from the ten most frequent sequences, and productive clonality. Values for productive clonality spanned 0 to 1, where a value of 1 indicated a monoclonal population. Sequences comprising at least 0.1% of tumour T-cell templates but absent from matched non-adjacent lung were defined as tumour-associated clones and were identified via log10 scatter plots. Student's t-tests were used for two-group comparisons, ANOVA for comparisons across stages, and linear regression for relationships, with analyses done in GraphPad Prism7 and R. TCRdb provides this immuneACCESS table in a form limited to in-frame rearrangements. Some clones are lacking; in checked studies, under half of them reflect an unresolved V gene, and why the rest are absent is not known. V and J calls and clone size are copied from that table; D and trimming were computed from the DNA. The sample table lists about 6,600 clones, approximately 84% of them with a count of one. The ten largest clonotypes hold about an eighth of the sample.

The CDR3 holds 14 amino acids from the cysteine to the phenylalanine. Only the CDR3 DNA stays, 42 bases, in frame from base 1. From V the trimming removes 6 bases and from J it removes 3 bases, while the gene matches leave 7 bases of the junction unaccounted for. Sequences MDHEN (CDR1) and SYDVKM (CDR2) are obtained from the germline V gene. This entry belongs to a study of immune cell composition in non-small cell lung cancer (dated by TCRdb to about 2017). In the study overall: To assign histologic subtype, which was mostly lung adenocarcinoma or squamous cell carcinoma, H&E was combined with p63, CK5, Napsin A and TTF-1 immunohistochemistry. TCR-beta sequencing (Adaptive Biotechnologies) was performed on 34 paired NSCLC tumour and non-adjacent lung specimens plus 26 tumour-only specimens. Several tumour specimens that had TCR-beta data belonged to rare histological subtypes and were left out of the subtype comparisons. In supplementary cohort #1, which comprised 10 lung adenocarcinoma cases, paired tumour/lung TCR-beta sequencing was performed and TIL populations were generated so that tumour reactivity could be assessed.

From frozen aliquots of unsorted single-cell suspensions, genomic DNA was isolated using the QIAamp DNA kit. The tumour samples consisted of surgically resected non-small cell lung cancer tissue. Tissues arrived within 2 hours of resection and were immediately processed into single-cell suspensions. Tissue was broken up mechanically, digested enzymatically with DNase I, collagenase I and hyaluronidase for approximately 30 minutes at 37 degrees C, and then filtered and RBC-lysed. What the research found in general, with its limitations: In roughly 11 adenocarcinoma cases, a strong correlation was found between maximal tumour-associated clone frequency and TIL tumour reactivity, whereas no such correlation was found between overall clonality and TIL tumour reactivity. Nearly half of NSCLC cases had tumour-associated clones >0.5%, found in roughly 35% of adenocarcinomas compared with 75% to 80% of squamous carcinomas. No significant correlation was found between tumour TCR-beta clonality and smoking pack-years. Compared with lung adenocarcinoma tumours, lung squamous cell carcinoma showed significantly higher Top 10 clone scores and productive clonality. The reactivity cohort included only approximately 11 cases, and whether tumour-reactive clones share sequences with the dominant in vivo tumour-associated clones was not shown.

Recombination connected TRBV28 to TRBJ2-7, with 8 bases matching TRBD2. The TCR sequence derives from a human donor with non-small cell lung cancer. The sequencing input was lung tumor tissue. The CDR3 protein is CASRRPGLGYEQYF. The DNA is as follows: TGTGCCAGCAGACGCCCGGGACTAGGCTACGAGCAGTACTTC. Outside the CDR3, residues come from the reference TRBV28 and TRBJ2-7 proteins, so the full variable domain is: DVKVTQSSRYLVKRTGEKVFLECVQDMDHENMFWYRQDPGLGLRLIYFSYDVKMKEKGDIPEGYSVSREKKERFSLILESASTNQTSMYLCASRRPGLGYEQYFGPGTRLTVT.